This TCR beta chain derives from a study of CD8+ T cells in alopecia areata. Study overall: Patients in the treated group were given tofacitinib by mouth, 5 to 10 mg twice a day.

Extraction and reverse transcription of RNA yielded cDNA as the sequencing template. Generated by immunoSEQ multiplex PCR, the TCRdb table keeps only in-frame clones and is missing some. Among 190,000 or so clones listed, 45% to 75% were seen once. Germline assignment: CDR1 SNHLY and CDR2 FYNNEI. With 7 bases removed from V and 1 base from J, the gap between germline ends came to 4 bases. There are 11 residues in the CDR3. Treatment in this sample: oral pan-JAK inhibitor, 5-10 mg twice daily. Starting from PBMCs, sorting isolated CD4+ and CD8+ T cells. The rearrangement joins TRBV2 to TRBJ1-2; D call uncertain. Sequenced here: CD4+ T cells sorted from blood, sampled at week 4, from a patient treated with tofacitinib. This clonotype originated in a human donor with alopecia areata. The CDR3 DNA sequence: TGTGCCAGCAAGGTTAACTATGGCTACACCTTC. Its translation: CASKVNYGYTF.